The source of this T cell receptor (beta chain) is a study of graft-versus-host responses after intestinal transplantation. This table comes from immunoSEQ multiplex PCR, and its TCRdb copy is limited to in-frame clones, with some not included. The table shows about 69,000 clones, with roughly 92% occurring only once. The CDR3 covers 13 residues. Germline CDR1 SEHNR, CDR2 FQNEAQ (reference sequence). Trimming took off 1 base at V and 4 bases at J, with 8 bases between the two ends. V and J are TRBV7-9 and TRBJ2-7; D is unresolved. The sample consisted of bone marrow, taken 700 to 750 days after intestinal transplantation. The TCR comes from a human patient who received an intestinal transplant, so some T cells may come from the graft donor. CDR3 DNA sequence: TGTGCCAGCAGCTTAGGAGTTCAGTACGAGCAGTACTTC. Its protein is CASSLGVQYEQYF.